This T cell receptor (beta chain) was profiled in a study of patients and donors after allogeneic stem cell transplantation. In germline, CDR1 is SGHDN, CDR2 FVKESK. V lost 2 bases, J lost 6 bases, and 10 bases stayed unmatched. The CDR3 consists of 16 residues. Using its own MiXCR run on the RT-PCR reads, TCRdb lists one record per CDR3 protein. The repertoire holds approximately 200,000 distinct CDR3 sequences, with roughly 40% as singletons. Material for sequencing was blood, either unsorted or a sorted T cell fraction (not recorded which). The V call is TRBV14, the J call TRBJ2-1, with TRBD2 identical over 7 bases. The source of this sequence is a human donor who was either an allogeneic HSCT recipient or a stem cell or donor lymphocyte infusion donor (not recorded which). It is not recorded whose cells these are; they may come from a transplant donor. As DNA, the CDR3 is TGTGCCAGCAGCCAAAAAGGCGAGGGGAGGGTCAATGAGCAGTTCTTC. Protein sequence: CASSQKGEGRVNEQFF.